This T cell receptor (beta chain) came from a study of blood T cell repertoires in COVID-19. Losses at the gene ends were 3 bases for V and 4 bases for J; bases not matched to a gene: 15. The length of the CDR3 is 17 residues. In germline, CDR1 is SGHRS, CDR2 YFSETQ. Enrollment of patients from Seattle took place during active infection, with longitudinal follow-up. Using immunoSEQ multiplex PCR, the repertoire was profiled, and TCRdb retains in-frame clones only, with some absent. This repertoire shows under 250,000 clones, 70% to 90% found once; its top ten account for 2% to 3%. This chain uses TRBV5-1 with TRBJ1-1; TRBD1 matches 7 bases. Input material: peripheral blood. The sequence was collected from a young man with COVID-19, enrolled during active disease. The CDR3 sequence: CASSSSGTVTTGTEAFF. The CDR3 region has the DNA TGCGCCAGCAGCTCCTCCGGGACAGTGACGACGGGCACTGAAGCTTTCTTT.